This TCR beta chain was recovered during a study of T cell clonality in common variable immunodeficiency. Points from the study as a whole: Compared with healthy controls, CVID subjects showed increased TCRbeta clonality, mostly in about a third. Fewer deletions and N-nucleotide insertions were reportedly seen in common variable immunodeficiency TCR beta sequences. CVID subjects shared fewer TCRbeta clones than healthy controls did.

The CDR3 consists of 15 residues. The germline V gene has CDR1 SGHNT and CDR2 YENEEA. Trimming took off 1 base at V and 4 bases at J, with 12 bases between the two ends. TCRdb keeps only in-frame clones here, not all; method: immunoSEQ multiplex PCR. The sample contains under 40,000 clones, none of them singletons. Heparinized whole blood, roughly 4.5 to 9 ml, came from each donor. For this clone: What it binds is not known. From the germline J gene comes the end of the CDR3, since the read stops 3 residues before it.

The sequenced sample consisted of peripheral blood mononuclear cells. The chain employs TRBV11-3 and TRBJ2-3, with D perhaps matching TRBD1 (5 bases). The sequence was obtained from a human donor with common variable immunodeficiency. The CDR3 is CASSLVLRGSDTQYF. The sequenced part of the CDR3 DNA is TGTGCCAGCAGCTTAGTTTTAAGGGGTTCAGATACG.